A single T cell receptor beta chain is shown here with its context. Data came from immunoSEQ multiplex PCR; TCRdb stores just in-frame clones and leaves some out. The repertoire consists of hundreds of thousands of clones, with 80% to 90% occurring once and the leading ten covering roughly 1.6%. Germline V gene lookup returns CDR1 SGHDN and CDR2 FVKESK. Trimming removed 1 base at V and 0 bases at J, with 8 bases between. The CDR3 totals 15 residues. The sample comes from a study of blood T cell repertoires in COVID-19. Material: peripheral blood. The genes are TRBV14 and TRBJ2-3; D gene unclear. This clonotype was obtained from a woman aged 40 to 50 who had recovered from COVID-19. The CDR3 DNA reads TGTGCCAGCAGCCAAGGCCTTACTAGCACAGATACGCAGTATTTT. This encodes CASSQGLTSTDTQYF.